This paragraph covers one T cell receptor beta chain sequence. The antigen remains undetermined. Germline CDR1 is MDHEN and CDR2 is SYDVKM. The ends lost 3 bases at V and 8 bases at J; junction bases unmatched: 17. This CDR3 comprises 17 residues. The sample originates from a study of cytomegalovirus exposure and HLA in healthy donors. Findings of the study overall: It was assumed in the presence/absence analyses that sequencing depth was roughly uniform across donors. One variant, a missense change in DCLRE1C, was linked in a later analysis to TCR beta V- and J-gene trimming. It was reported in a later analysis that an Asian-associated ancestry cluster showed fewer N-insertions than the 666-donor mean.

PCR primers comprised 60 Vbeta and 13 Jbeta primers. Some clones are missing from TCRdb's copy, which holds only in-frame ones; the method was immunoSEQ multiplex PCR. The table has approximately 130,000 clones, approximately 75% seen once. The clonotype originates from a man in his forties in good health and CMV-seronegative. Sequenced material: PBMCs. The chain links TRBV28 to TRBJ1-1, with TRBD1 matching 8 bases. CDR3 loop: CASSFSSYRGDKEEAFF. As DNA, the CDR3 is TGTGCCAGCAGTTTTAGCAGTTACAGGGGGGATAAAGAAGAAGCTTTCTTT.